Sequencing of this TCR beta chain was carried out in a study of shared clonotypes between healthy human individuals (dated by TCRdb to 2020 to 2022). In terms of the full investigation: The cohort included three men and a couple of women between 18 and 49 years of age. To increase sequencing depth and limit assay-specific biases, different laboratories used diverse techniques to prepare libraries and sequence TCR repertoires. Per donor, three plates each were used for CD4 naive and CD4 memory, two for CD8 naive, and one for CD8 memory. To estimate repertoire size and how much clonotypes are shared between individuals, the study performed deep sequencing of blood TCR repertoires from five healthy adults. Per donor, leukapheresis produced somewhere between about 0.94 and 8.9 billion PBMCs. Overall results and qualifications from the work: The genetic and exposure-history diversity represented was limited by the small number of donors. Rarefaction of sorted-subset datasets indicated incomplete sequencing despite the large sequencing depth. Higher generation probabilities were observed for clonotypes shared by all four sorted-subset donors than for non-shared clonotypes. Naive subsets generally had larger estimated clonotype richness than memory subsets. Across four donors, approximately 4.6% of naive CD4, more than 3% of naive CD8, about 2.3% of memory CD4, and 0.4% to 0.45% of memory CD8 clonotypes were shared. Sampling was restricted to blood, and TCR repertoires in tissue are likely to differ from TCR repertoires in blood. Based on pairwise subsampling, the degree of clonotype sharing among donors was expected to be affected by sequencing depth.

Using the deep immunoSEQ assay, TCR CDR3 regions were amplified from genomic DNA by multiplex PCR. Extracted genomic DNA from each cell subset was spread evenly across all wells of several immunoSEQ 96-well plates, with each plate serving as a replicate. For sorted subsets, each replicate PCR was loaded with roughly 200 ng genomic DNA, equivalent to roughly 30,000 T cell genomes. The purified libraries were quantified using a Qubit 3.0 fluorometer, sized with a Bioanalyzer 2100, and then quantified again using the KAPA Library Quantification kit. Every immunoSEQ 96-well plate was sequenced on a dedicated single-read 150-cycle Illumina NextSeq 550 flow cell. Per the source publication's procedure: Because the immunoSEQ output held only junctional sequences and lacked quality scores, the filtering could not match the filtering applied to full-length reads. To assign V/J genes and CDR3, sequences were annotated using PyIR, a Python wrapper for IgBLAST v1.9, with IMGT germline references. Reads were filtered out if the reads had weak V/J assignments (E-value above 1e-6), no CDR3, stop codons, out-of-frame junctions, or ambiguous translated residues. A V3J clonotype was defined by an identical inferred V gene, J gene, and CDR3 amino acid sequence. The percentage overlap between two repertoires was calculated by dividing the number of shared unique clonotypes by the size of the smaller repertoire. RTK rarefaction, the Chao1 estimator, and Recon v2.1 estimates of unobserved clonotypes were used to assess repertoire richness. Generation probabilities for all TCRbeta clonotypes obtained by the gDNA method from a handful of donors were computed using OLGA. What TCRdb holds here is the immuneACCESS table cut down to in-frame rearrangements. Part of the clones is not present; checked against another copy, under half of the missing clones reflect an unresolved V gene, and the others are unexplained. V, J and clone size are those of that table, while D and trimming were read from the DNA. A total of about 340,000 clones appear in this sample, about 70% of them only once. The biggest ten clones account for 10% of the sample.

To note about this clone: There is no known antigen for this receptor. Nothing much larger sits one base from this clone, and base qualities are not available.

Healthy HIV-negative adults with no recently reported acute infections or vaccinations were included as donors. Only Caucasian adults living in Nashville, Tennessee, USA were represented among the donors. CD4+ T cells were enriched by magnetic negative selection; naive cells were then positively selected on CD45RA, and the negative fraction formed the memory subset. Blood was collected by leukapheresis, and PBMCs were isolated by Ficoll-Histopaque density gradient centrifugation and then cryopreserved in liquid nitrogen vapor phase. Purity and quantity of every magnetically sorted T cell population were checked by analytical flow cytometry. Genomic DNA was isolated from every sorted fraction and measured by UV absorbance on a Nanodrop 2000c. CDR3 length: 13 amino acids, cysteine to phenylalanine. Left in the record is the CDR3 DNA by itself, 39 bases read in frame from the first base. Relative to germline, V is 2 bases shorter and J is 4 bases shorter, with 5 bases between their ends. The germline V gene (reference sequence) gives CDR1 as WNHNN and CDR2 as SYGVQD.

The clonotype was recovered from a man aged 25 to 40 in good health. Material: memory CD4+ T cells sorted from blood. Taken with the paper, the label for cell subset or site translates to: CD45RA-negative fraction. The V gene is TRBV10-1 and the J gene is TRBJ2-2, with the identity of the D gene unclear. CDR3 reads: CASSEIGTGELFF. Read as DNA, the sequence is TGCGCCAGCAGTGAGATAGGCACCGGGGAGCTGTTTTTT.